What follows is one T cell receptor beta chain and its context. This record comes from a study of T cell repertoires in cytomegalovirus infection. MiXCR, run by TCRdb on the reads, gives a single entry per CDR3 protein. The table shows around 740,000 distinct CDR3 sequences, with approximately 40% occurring only once. Losses at the gene ends were 11 bases for V and 6 bases for J; bases not matched to a gene: 15. The CDR3 has 15 amino acids. CDR1 is LNHDA and CDR2 is SQIVND in the germline V gene (reference sequence). This TCR was recovered from a human donor in good health (CMV status not recorded). Some clones in this sample may be carry-over from other donors' samples. The sequencing sample was made of PBMCs. V usage is TRBV19 and J usage is TRBJ2-2; TRBD2 aligns across 7 bases. The CDR3 loop reads CAVNPTGEGPGELFF. DNA for the CDR3: TGTGCCGTTAATCCGACGGGGGAGGGCCCCGGGGAGCTGTTTTTT. The complete variable domain, with remaining parts taken from reference TRBV19 and TRBJ2-2, reads DGGITQSPKYLFRKEGQNVTLSCEQNLNHDAMYWYRQDPGQGLRLIYYSQIVNDFQKGDIAEGYSVSREKKESFPLTVTSAQKNPTAFYLCAVNPTGEGPGELFFGEGSRLTVL.